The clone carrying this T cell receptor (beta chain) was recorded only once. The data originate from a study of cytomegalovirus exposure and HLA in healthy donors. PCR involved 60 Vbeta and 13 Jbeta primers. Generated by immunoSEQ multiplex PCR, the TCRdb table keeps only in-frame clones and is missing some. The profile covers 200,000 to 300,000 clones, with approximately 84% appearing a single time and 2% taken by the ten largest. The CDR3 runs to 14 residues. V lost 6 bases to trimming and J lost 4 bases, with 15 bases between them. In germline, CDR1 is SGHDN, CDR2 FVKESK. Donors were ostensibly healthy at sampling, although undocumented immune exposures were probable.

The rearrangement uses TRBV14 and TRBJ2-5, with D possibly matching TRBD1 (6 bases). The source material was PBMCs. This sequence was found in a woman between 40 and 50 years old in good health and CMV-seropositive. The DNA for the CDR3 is TGTGCCAGCAGAACTTCACAGGGCCCAGAGACCCAGTACTTC. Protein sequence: CASRTSQGPETQYF. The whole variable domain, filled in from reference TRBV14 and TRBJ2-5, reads EAGVTQFPSHSVIEKGQTVTLRCDPISGHDNLYWYRRVMGKEIKFLLHFVKESKQDESGMPNNRFLAERTGGTYSTLKVQPAELEDSGVYFCASRTSQGPETQYFGPGTRLLVL.